Listed below are T cell receptor beta chains from one sample, sequenced in a study of metastatic and nonmetastatic thyroid tumors. MiXCR reprocessed the PCR reads for TCRdb. Of over 7,000 clones in the sample, approximately 33% were seen once. What was sequenced was tumor tissue. The source of these receptors is a female donor with papillary thyroid cancer or a benign thyroid nodule (not recorded which). Some clones in this sample may be carry-over from other donors' samples. CDR3s include the opening cysteine and the closing phenylalanine or tryptophan. A D gene is named only where the DNA matches it firmly. Clone size, where shown, is once, few, many, or a class for clones that have expanded.

V: TRBV20-1
J: TRBJ1-2
D: NA
size: NA
CDR3: CSARRRDNYGYTF

V: TRBV27
J: TRBJ2-7
D: NA
size: NA
CDR3: CASSLRDTSYEQYF

V: TRBV4-1
J: TRBJ2-7
D: TRBD2
size: once
CDR3: CASSQAVLDGGYEQYF

V: TRBV6-2/TRBV6-3
J: TRBJ1-5
D: TRBD1
size: few
CDR3: CASSSRTGRHQPQHF

V: TRBV12-3/TRBV12-4
J: TRBJ2-2
D: NA
size: NA
CDR3: CASSKTDGELFF

V: TRBV5-5
J: TRBJ2-2
D: TRBD1
size: NA
CDR3: CASSIRQGANTGELFF

V: TRBV6-1
J: TRBJ1-2
D: TRBD1
size: NA
CDR3: CASSGGPGGDYGYTF

V: TRBV28
J: TRBJ1-1
D: NA
size: NA
CDR3: CASSQTGLNTEAFF

V: TRBV9
J: TRBJ2-7
D: NA
size: medium-sized
CDR3: CASSVDGGNYEQYF

V: TRBV11-3
J: TRBJ2-3
D: NA
size: NA
CDR3: CASSFSSGRTDTQYF

V: TRBV13
J: TRBJ2-1
D: NA
size: medium-sized
CDR3: CASSLSLEQFF

V: TRBV3-1
J: TRBJ1-1
D: NA
size: many
CDR3: CASSQDLSTEAFF

V: TRBV6-5
J: TRBJ1-2
D: NA
size: NA
CDR3: CASSYASGEGRLGYTF

V: TRBV19
J: TRBJ2-3
D: NA
size: few
CDR3: CASSIGGTDTQYF

V: TRBV19
J: TRBJ2-7
D: TRBD1
size: few
CDR3: CASSPTGGMTGQYF

V: TRBV24-1
J: TRBJ2-1
D: NA
size: few
CDR3: CATIDLRVNEQFF

V: TRBV5-1
J: TRBJ1-2
D: TRBD1
size: NA
CDR3: CASSGGTGTNYGYTF

V: TRBV6-1
J: TRBJ1-2
D: TRBD1
size: NA
CDR3: CASIPDRARYGYTF

V: TRBV2
J: TRBJ2-3
D: NA
size: NA
CDR3: CASSKLDRLSTDTQYF

V: TRBV18
J: TRBJ2-3
D: TRBD1
size: NA
CDR3: CAGSVTGKDTQYF

V: TRBV12-3/TRBV12-4
J: TRBJ2-7
D: NA
size: few
CDR3: CASSFGQGPREQYF

V: TRBV6-1
J: TRBJ1-2
D: NA
size: NA
CDR3: CASGLDSGAGYTF

V: TRBV19
J: TRBJ2-2
D: TRBD2
size: NA
CDR3: CASSLAGAGELFF

V: TRBV6-5
J: TRBJ2-7
D: NA
size: few
CDR3: CASSYSLYYEQYF